This record concerns one T cell receptor beta chain sequence. From germline, CDR1 is SGDLS and CDR2 YYNGEE. The CDR3 contains 17 residues. V was pared by 0 bases and J by 2 bases, with 8 bases of the junction left unmatched. The sample comes from a study of cytomegalovirus exposure and HLA in healthy donors. In the PCR, 60 Vbeta and 13 Jbeta primers were used. The table came from immunoSEQ multiplex PCR; TCRdb's copy has only in-frame clones and leaves some out. The data contain approximately 150,000 clones, around two thirds of them singletons. The chain joins TRBV9 to TRBJ2-5, with 9 bases fitting TRBD1. This receptor was obtained from a man aged 30 to 45 in good health and CMV-seropositive. The sequenced sample consisted of PBMCs. CDR3 sequence reads: CASSVALLGTGQETQYF. The CDR3 DNA sequence: TGTGCCAGCAGCGTAGCTCTGTTAGGGACAGGGCAAGAGACCCAGTACTTC.